This T cell receptor beta chain was obtained from a study of shared clonotypes between healthy human individuals. Study at large: The study enrolled two women and a few men aged 18 to 49.

Study-level findings and limits: Naive subsets generally exceeded memory subsets in estimated richness.

Note on this clone: As yet, its antigen is unknown.

The CDR3 loop spans 16 amino acids. Germline assignment: CDR1 LNHDA and CDR2 SQIVND (reference sequence). Trimming stripped 4 bases from V and 0 bases from J, with 13 bases between. Deep-level settings were used for running the assay. Data came from immunoSEQ multiplex PCR; TCRdb stores just in-frame clones and leaves some out. Here the sample spans about 710,000 clones, around 77% being singletons. The TCR comes from a woman younger than 45 in good health. The sample comprised memory CD4+ T cells sorted from blood. Subset described: CD45RA-negative fraction. This chain links TRBV19 with TRBJ1-3; D not resolved. The CDR3 sequence is CASSKAADASGNTIYF. As DNA, the CDR3 is TGTGCCAGTAGTAAAGCCGCCGATGCCTCTGGAAACACCATATATTTT.